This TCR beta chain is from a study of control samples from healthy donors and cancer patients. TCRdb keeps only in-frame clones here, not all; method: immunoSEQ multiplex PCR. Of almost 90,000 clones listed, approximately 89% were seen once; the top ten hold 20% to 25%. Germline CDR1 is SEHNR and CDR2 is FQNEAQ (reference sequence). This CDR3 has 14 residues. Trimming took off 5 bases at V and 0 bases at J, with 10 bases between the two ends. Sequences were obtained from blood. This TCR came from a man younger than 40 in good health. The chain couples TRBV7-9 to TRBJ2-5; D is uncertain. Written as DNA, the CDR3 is TGTGCCAGCAGCCGGCCGGCGTACCAAGAGACCCAGTACTTC. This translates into CASSRPAYQETQYF.